The next 23 T cell receptor beta chains were all read from a single sample in a study of shared T cell receptors in the human thymus (dated by TCRdb to the early 2020s). Library preparation used the immunoSEQ multiplex PCR assay. The source is immuneACCESS, and TCRdb retained only in-frame sequences with V and J called. Part of the clones is not carried over; for the studies checked, unresolved V genes explain less than half of this, and the remainder is unexplained. The sample profile shows 500,000 to 550,000 clones; more than 75% of them were found once. The ten largest clones capture about 0.013% of the sample. The data also belong to a second study, concerning human thymus T cells.

The sample taken for sequencing was thymocytes. The receptors originated from a boy under three years old with a congenital heart defect. Donor details come from another sample of the same person, matched by shared clones.

V and J are TRBV28 and TRBJ1-5; TRBD1 aligns across 10 bases. Per germline, CDR1 MDHEN and CDR2 SYDVKM. Losses at the gene ends were 5 bases for V and 4 bases for J; bases not matched to a gene: 5. The CDR3 has 15 residues. CDR3 sequence (DNA): TGTGCCAGCAGTGAGAGGACAGGGGGAAATCAGCCCCAGCATTTT. Translating gives CASSERTGGNQPQHF.

This rearrangement joins TRBV28 to TRBJ1-5; weak D call: TRBD1 (5 bases). Trimming cost V 5 bases and J 0 bases, with 14 bases left between them. This CDR3 spans 16 amino acids. Germline loops: CDR1 MDHEN, CDR2 SYDVKM. The CDR3 sequence: CASSPPSGHSNQPQHF. The CDR3 bases are TGTGCCAGCAGTCCCCCAAGTGGACATAGCAATCAGCCCCAGCATTTT.

The chain recombines TRBV15 with TRBJ2-1; TRBD2 aligns across 8 bases. V lost 5 bases, J lost 6 bases, and 9 bases stayed unmatched. Germline V gene data show CDR1 as LNHNV and CDR2 as YYDKDF (reference sequence). CDR3 length equals 15 residues. CDR3 sequence reads: CATSGLVAGGNEQFF. CDR3 sequence (DNA): TGTGCCACCAGCGGGTTAGTGGCGGGGGGCAATGAGCAGTTCTTC. Supplemented by reference TRBV15 and TRBJ2-1, the full variable domain reads DAMVIQNPRYQVTQFGKPVTLSCSQTLNHNVMYWYQQKSSQAPKLLFHYYDKDFNNEADTPDNFQSRRPNTSFCFLDIRSPGLGDTAMYLCATSGLVAGGNEQFFGPGTRLTVL.

The chain couples TRBV6-1 to TRBJ2-5, with 8 bases lining up with TRBD1. V shed 7 bases and J 4 bases; nucleotides not matched to a gene: 11. The CDR3 contains 15 residues. The germline V gene has CDR1 MNHNS and CDR2 SASEGT. The CDR3 DNA reads as TGTGCCAGCACCGGCGGACAGGGAATCGGAGAGACCCAGTACTTC. Its translation is CASTGGQGIGETQYF.

This clone occurred a few times. This rearrangement joins TRBV6-6 to TRBJ2-1; D is unclear. Germline values: CDR1 MNHNY, CDR2 SVGAGI (reference sequence). Between the trimmed V and J ends, which lost 8 bases and 3 bases, there was a span of 11 bases. This CDR3 region has 13 residues. The CDR3 nucleotides read TGTGCCAGCGGCCTATCGGGCTACAATGAGCAGTTCTTC. Translation: CASGLSGYNEQFF.

The chain recombines TRBV5-1 with TRBJ2-5; possibly TRBD1 for D (6 bases). V gave up 4 bases and J gave up 2 bases, with 15 bases separating them. Per germline, CDR1 SGHRS and CDR2 YFSETQ. The CDR3 is made up of 15 amino acids. In DNA, the CDR3 is TGCGCCAGCAGCAGTCCTGGACAGTATCAAGAGACCCAGTACTTC. This translates into CASSSPGQYQETQYF. The entire variable domain, with the rest obtained from reference TRBV5-1 and TRBJ2-5, is as follows: KAGVTQTPRYLIKTRGQQVTLSCSPISGHRSVSWYQQTPGQGLQFLFEYFSETQRNKGNFPGRFSGRQFSNSRSEMNVSTLELGDSALYLCASSSPGQYQETQYFGPGTRLLVL.

CDR3 residues: CASSARGGYTF. CDR3 nucleotides: TGTGCCAGCAGCGCAAGGGGAGGCTACACCTTC. The V and J genes are TRBV11-2 and TRBJ1-2; D possibly corresponds to TRBD1 (5 bases). This CDR3 comprises 11 residues. V gave up 5 bases and J gave up 8 bases, with 9 bases separating them. Germline CDR1 is SGHAT and CDR2 is FQNNGV.

In its sample, this clone was seen once. J is TRBJ2-7 and V is TRBV2; perhaps TRBD2 as D (6 bases). Germline lookup yields CDR1 SNHLY and CDR2 FYNNEI. V lost 4 bases and J 8 bases, leaving 15 bases between the germline ends. This CDR3 has 13 residues. In DNA, the CDR3 is TGTGCCAGCAGTGGTTCCGGGACTCCAAAGCAGTACTTC. Translation gives CASSGSGTPKQYF.

The table lists this clone with a few counts. V usage is TRBV7-8 and J usage is TRBJ2-1; D might be TRBD2 (6 bases). Per germline, CDR1 SGHVS and CDR2 FQNEAQ. The CDR3 is 15 amino acids. V lost 3 bases, J lost 9 bases, and 18 bases lay in between. CDR3 amino acids: CASSLGLSPDIEQFF. In DNA form, the CDR3 reads TGTGCCAGCAGCTTGGGACTCTCCCCGGACATTGAGCAGTTCTTC. Drawing the rest from reference TRBV7-8 and TRBJ2-1, the complete variable domain is GAGVSQSPRYKVAKRGQDVALRCDPISGHVSLFWYQQALGQGPEFLTYFQNEAQLDKSGLPSDRFFAERPEGSVSTLKIQRTQQEDSAVYLCASSLGLSPDIEQFFGPGTRLTVL.

This clone was seen once. The V gene is TRBV5-4, the J gene TRBJ1-2; D is ambiguous. The V gene's germline CDR1 is SGHNT and CDR2 YYREEE (reference sequence). The CDR3 runs to 14 residues. V lost 7 bases, J lost 8 bases, and 21 bases lay in between. CDR3 residues: CASDYYPPGDGYTF. CDR3 bases: TGTGCCAGCGACTACTACCCACCGGGCGACGGCTACACCTTC.

CDR3 bases: TGTGCCAGCAGCTCCACCCTAGCGGAGCAGTTCTTC. Its translation is CASSSTLAEQFF. The chain has TRBV7-9 and TRBJ2-1; D may be TRBD2 (6 bases). Germline values: CDR1 SEHNR, CDR2 FQNEAQ (reference sequence). Trimming pared 4 bases from V and 10 bases from J, leaving 11 bases between. The CDR3 runs to 12 residues.

This clone was seen more than once but under ten times. The chain employs TRBV18 and TRBJ2-7, with 8 bases lining up with TRBD2. Germline CDR1 reads KGHSH; CDR2 reads LQKENI. This CDR3 region has 15 residues. Trimming removed 7 bases from V and 4 bases from J; junction bases left unmatched: 12. The CDR3 DNA reads TGTGCCAGCTTTGGGCTTGAGCGGGAGAAGTACGAGCAGTACTTC. It specifies CASFGLEREKYEQYF.

This sequence joins TRBV11-3 and TRBJ2-5; maybe TRBD2 (5 bases). The CDR3 extends over 18 amino acids. Between the trimmed V and J ends, which lost 1 base and 2 bases, there was a span of 20 bases. From germline, CDR1 is SGHNT and CDR2 YENEEA. DNA for the CDR3: TGTGCCAGCAGCTTAGGGGGTGGGCTAGCCGGAACACAAGAGACCCAGTACTTC. It encodes CASSLGGGLAGTQETQYF.

The sample holds one count of this clone. The chain uses TRBV14 and TRBJ1-4; no reliable D call. The germline V and J ends were trimmed by 1 base and 8 bases, with 17 bases remaining between them. This CDR3 has 16 amino acids. CDR1 and CDR2 (germline): SGHDN, FVKESK. This chain's CDR3 is CASSQGSLPLLEKLFF. The CDR3 DNA reads TGTGCCAGCAGCCAAGGCTCCCTTCCCCTTCTAGAAAAACTGTTTTTT.

This sequence joins TRBV11-3 and TRBJ2-3, with 12 bases fitting TRBD2. Germline V gene data show CDR1 as SGHNT and CDR2 as YENEEA. V shed 1 base, J shed 2 bases, and the junction held 4 bases outside the gene matches. CDR3 length: 17 amino acids. The DNA for the CDR3 is TGTGCCAGCAGCTTAGCCCTAGCGGGAGGGTACACAGATACGCAGTATTTT. Its protein product is CASSLALAGGYTDTQYF.

Details on this clone: One junction end does not reproduce the germline sequence, and a read error may be involved. The rearrangement joins TRBV14 to TRBJ2-7, with TRBD2 matching 11 bases. CDR3 length: 17 residues. CDR1 and CDR2 from the germline V gene are SGHDN and FVKESK. The CDR3: CASSQDFSGRVWGEKYF. The CDR3 nucleotides are TGTGCCAGCAGCCAAGATTTTAGCGGGAGGGTGTGGGGCGAGAAGTACTTC.

V and J are TRBV4-3 and TRBJ2-7; TRBD2 is a possible D gene (6 bases). V was clipped by 2 bases and J by 2 bases, with 13 bases between them. The germline CDR1 and CDR2 sequences are LGHNA and YSLEER. The CDR3 totals 15 residues. CDR3 in amino acids: CASSQRREVTYEQYF. Here the CDR3 DNA reads TGCGCCAGCAGCCAAAGAAGGGAGGTTACCTACGAGCAGTACTTC.

This sequence joins TRBV18 and TRBJ2-7; 11 nucleotides agree with TRBD2. V shed 4 bases, J shed 1 base, and the junction held 3 bases outside the gene matches. The CDR3 is 15 amino acids. Germline V gene lookup returns CDR1 KGHSH and CDR2 LQKENI. For the CDR3, the DNA is TGTGCCAGCTCACAAACTAGCGGGAGTTCCTACGAGCAGTACTTC. Encoded protein: CASSQTSGSSYEQYF. The full variable domain, rest sourced from reference TRBV18 and TRBJ2-7, is NAGVMQNPRHLVRRRGQEARLRCSPMKGHSHVYWYRQLPEEGLKFMVYLQKENIIDESGMPKERFSAEFPKEGPSILRIQQVVRGDSAAYFCASSQTSGSSYEQYFGPGTRLTVT.

This clone was seen once. The J gene is TRBJ1-2, the V gene TRBV30; D is perhaps TRBD1 (5 bases). V was clipped by 3 bases and J by 3 bases, with 11 bases between them. The CDR3 contains 13 residues. Germline V lookup: CDR1 GTSNPN, CDR2 SVGIG (reference sequence). CDR3 DNA sequence: TGTGCCTGGAGCTTGGGAGGGGACTATGGCTACACCTTC. Protein sequence: CAWSLGGDYGYTF.

The chain uses TRBV7-9 and TRBJ2-1; 7 nucleotides match TRBD2. CDR1 SEHNR and CDR2 FQNEAQ come from the germline V gene (reference sequence). V was pared by 5 bases and J by 4 bases, with 8 bases of the junction left unmatched. The CDR3 covers 15 residues. The CDR3 DNA follows: TGTGCCAGCAGCGACCGGGACTACGGATACAATGAGCAGTTCTTC. Translated: CASSDRDYGYNEQFF.

V usage is TRBV27 and J usage is TRBJ2-7, with 9 positions matching TRBD2. With 3 bases clipped from V and 2 bases from J, the junction kept 5 bases outside the gene matches. The CDR3 spans 15 residues. Germline lookup yields CDR1 MNHEY and CDR2 SMNVEV (reference sequence). CDR3 sequence: CASSLVGGRAYEQYF. As DNA, the CDR3 is TGTGCCAGCAGTTTGGTCGGCGGGAGGGCCTACGAGCAGTACTTC.

The V gene is TRBV14, the J gene TRBJ2-7; 8 bases map to TRBD1. The CDR3 contains 18 residues. V trimming: 3 bases; J trimming: 0 bases; junction bases outside the gene matches: 13. The germline CDR1 and CDR2 sequences are SGHDN and FVKESK. CDR3 amino acids: CASSQSPGTGSPSYEQYF. Here the CDR3 DNA reads TGTGCCAGCAGCCAGAGTCCCGGGACAGGTTCTCCCTCCTACGAGCAGTACTTC.

The chain combines TRBV2 with TRBJ2-1; 10 nucleotides match TRBD2. The germline gives CDR1 SNHLY, CDR2 FYNNEI. CDR3 length equals 18 residues. J gave up 6 bases and V 0 bases, and 11 bases lay outside the gene matches. CDR3 sequence (DNA): TGTGCCAGCAGTGAAGCTCGAATAGGGCTAGCGGGAGTCAATGAGCAGTTCTTC. Residues: CASSEARIGLAGVNEQFF.